Below, 24 T cell receptor beta chains from the same sample are listed, as sequenced in a study of blood T cell repertoires in COVID-19. Sequencing was performed with immunoSEQ multiplex PCR; in TCRdb, only in-frame clones are kept and a portion is missing. The table lists 70,000 to 100,000 clones, more than 80% of them singletons. The sequenced material came from peripheral blood. The receptor source for this set is a human donor in a cohort sampled during active COVID-19.

The V call is TRBV6-5, the J call TRBJ2-7, with a possible D match to TRBD1 (5 bases). This CDR3 spans 15 amino acids. Trimming removed 5 bases at V and 6 bases at J, with 20 bases between. Germline CDR1 MNHEY, CDR2 SVGAGI. CDR3 coding DNA: TGTGCCAGCAGTCCCCAGGGCACTCAGGATGGCGAGCAGTACTTC. Its translation is CASSPQGTQDGEQYF.

V is TRBV21-1 and J is TRBJ1-6; the table's D call TRBD1 went unverified against the DNA. TRBV21-1 is a listed pseudogene. The CDR3 contains 15 residues. Written as DNA, the CDR3 is TGTGCCAGCAGCAAACAGGGTCGCTATAATTCACCCCTCCACTTT. It translates to CASSKQGRYNSPLHF.

The chain couples TRBV30 to TRBJ2-3; tentatively, D is TRBD1 (5 bases). V was trimmed by 0 bases and J by 3 bases, leaving 7 bases between them. Germline V gene data show CDR1 as GTSNPN and CDR2 as SVGIG (reference sequence). This CDR3 is 13 amino acids long. This chain's CDR3 is CAWSVGVTDTQYF. CDR3 bases: TGTGCCTGGAGTGTAGGGGTTACAGATACGCAGTATTTT.

The table lists this clone with a count of one. The chain uses TRBV18 and TRBJ1-2; 7 bases fit TRBD1. This CDR3 contains 15 residues. Germline CDR1 KGHSH, CDR2 LQKENI. The V segment lost 1 base and the J segment 3 bases; nucleotides outside the gene matches: 5. CDR3 loop: CASSPRDQGDYGYTF. The CDR3 DNA reads TGTGCCAGCTCACCACGGGACCAGGGGGACTATGGCTACACCTTC. The full variable domain, completed using reference TRBV18 and TRBJ1-2, is NAGVMQNPRHLVRRRGQEARLRCSPMKGHSHVYWYRQLPEEGLKFMVYLQKENIIDESGMPKERFSAEFPKEGPSILRIQQVVRGDSAAYFCASSPRDQGDYGYTFGSGTRLTVV.

The CDR3 DNA reads TGTGCCAGCAGCGTACAGAGTCCTGGCTACACCTTC. Its protein is CASSVQSPGYTF. This chain uses TRBV5-6 with TRBJ1-2; D ambiguous. Germline CDR1 SGHDT, CDR2 YYEEEE. CDR3 length equals 12 residues. Trimming cost V 4 bases and J 7 bases, with 11 bases left between them. Based on the CDR3 plus reference TRBV5-6 and TRBJ1-2, the full variable domain is DAGVTQSPTHLIKTRGQQVTLRCSPKSGHDTVSWYQQALGQGPQFIFQYYEEEERQRGNFPDRFSGHQFPNYSSELNVNALLLGDSALYLCASSVQSPGYTFGSGTRLTVV.

This chain links TRBV18 with TRBJ1-3; D perhaps matches TRBD1 (5 bases). This CDR3 is 17 amino acids long. The germline V gene encodes CDR1 KGHSH and CDR2 LQKENI. Between the trimmed V and J ends, which lost 1 base and 0 bases, there was a span of 13 bases. CDR3: CASSPRQGEVSGNTIYF. The CDR3 DNA sequence: TGTGCCAGCTCACCACGGCAGGGCGAAGTCTCTGGAAACACCATATATTTT.

V gene TRBV11-2 combines with J gene TRBJ1-1; D perhaps matches TRBD1 (5 bases). Trimming cost V 5 bases and J 2 bases, with 12 bases left between them. Germline V lookup: CDR1 SGHAT, CDR2 FQNNGV. This CDR3 contains 14 residues. The CDR3 DNA follows: TGTGCCAGCAGCCCGGACATTTATAACACTGAAGCTTTCTTT. It encodes CASSPDIYNTEAFF.

This chain joins TRBV30 and TRBJ1-2; TRBD1 might be the D (6 bases). Germline V gene data show CDR1 as GTSNPN and CDR2 as SVGIG (reference sequence). Trimming took 3 bases from V and 7 from J, leaving 15 bases between them. This CDR3 has 13 amino acids. The CDR3 region is CAWRQPGAAGYTF. Written as DNA, the CDR3 is TGTGCCTGGAGGCAGCCAGGGGCGGCTGGCTACACCTTC. Looking up the rest from reference TRBV30 and TRBJ1-2 gives the full variable domain: SQTIHQWPATLVQPVGSPLSLECTVEGTSNPNLYWYRQAAGRGLQLLFYSVGIGQISSEVPQNLSASRPQDRQFILSSKKLLLSDSGFYLCAWRQPGAAGYTFGSGTRLTVV.

V and J are TRBV6-5 and TRBJ2-7; 7 positions agree with TRBD1. CDR1 and CDR2 (germline): MNHEY, SVGAGI. The V segment lost 0 bases and the J segment 7 bases; nucleotides outside the gene matches: 12. The CDR3 length is 16 residues. CDR3 DNA sequence: TGTGCCAGCAGTTACTCGGGCACAGGGGAGAAGGTAGAGCAGTACTTC. Translated, it gives CASSYSGTGEKVEQYF.

This clone was counted between two and nine times. The chain has TRBV5-1 and TRBJ1-5, with unresolved D. V dropped 0 bases and J dropped 3 bases, with 7 bases sitting between them. Looked up from germline, CDR1 is SGHRS and CDR2 is YFSETQ. The CDR3 has 14 residues. This CDR3 reads CASSLDSPNQPQHF. Here the CDR3 DNA reads TGCGCCAGCAGCTTGGACAGCCCCAATCAGCCCCAGCATTTT.

This clone has a single count. This chain uses TRBV3-1 (or the pseudogene TRBV3-2) with TRBJ2-7; perhaps TRBD2 as D (6 bases). Trimming pared 8 bases from V and 2 bases from J, leaving 13 bases between. The CDR3 spans 13 residues. Germline-derived CDR1 and CDR2 are LGHDT and YNNKEL (reference sequence). The CDR3 loop is CASGDGGTYEQYF. The DNA of the CDR3 is TGTGCCAGCGGGGATGGGGGGACCTACGAGCAGTACTTC.

The J gene is TRBJ1-1, the V gene TRBV30; possibly TRBD1 for D (5 bases). This CDR3 comprises 15 residues. The germline V and J ends were trimmed by 1 base and 7 bases, with 19 bases remaining between them. Germline loops: CDR1 GTSNPN, CDR2 SVGIG (reference sequence). The CDR3 coding sequence is TGTGCCTGGAGTGGTCAGGGTTCAGGAAAAGGTGAAGCTTTCTTT. Amino acid sequence: CAWSGQGSGKGEAFF.

The J gene is TRBJ1-1, the V gene TRBV10-3; TRBD1 agrees at 7 bases. V dropped 4 bases and J dropped 1; count of bases not matched to a gene: 3. The CDR3 is 14 residues long. The V gene's germline CDR1 is ENHRY and CDR2 SYGVKD. The CDR3 loop reads CAISGGQPNTEAFF. The CDR3 DNA is TGTGCCATCAGTGGGGGACAGCCGAACACTGAAGCTTTCTTT.

The chain carries TRBV5-1 and TRBJ2-5; D is undetermined. CDR3 length: 13 residues. Trimming cost V 6 bases and J 1 base, with 10 bases left between them. CDR1 SGHRS and CDR2 YFSETQ come from the germline V gene. CDR3 amino acids: CASKSGGQETQYF. The CDR3 DNA is TGCGCCAGCAAGTCCGGTGGCCAAGAGACCCAGTACTTC.

The chain couples TRBV3-1 (or the pseudogene TRBV3-2) to TRBJ1-6, with no clear D. The CDR3 is 15 residues long. With 1 base removed from V and 3 bases from J, the gap between germline ends came to 7 bases. Looked up from germline, CDR1 is LGHDT and CDR2 is YNNKEL (reference sequence). DNA of the CDR3: TGTGCCAGCAGCCAAGGAGGGTTCTATAATTCACCCCTCCACTTT. This encodes CASSQGGFYNSPLHF.

This clone was counted between two and nine times. The CDR3 sequence: CASLRPGTRSTEAFF. In DNA form, the CDR3 reads TGTGCCAGTCTCCGCCCCGGGACACGCAGCACTGAAGCTTTCTTT. The V and J genes are TRBV19 and TRBJ1-1; the D gene is possibly TRBD1 (6 bases). The CDR3 extends over 15 amino acids. The ends were cut back, 8 bases at V and 4 bases at J, with 20 bases in the middle. CDR1 and CDR2 (germline): LNHDA, SQIVND (reference sequence).

The chain has TRBV7-2 and TRBJ2-5; the match to TRBD2 covers 9 bases. Germline loops: CDR1 SGHTA, CDR2 FQGNSA. This CDR3 is built from 15 residues. Trimming at V came to 4 bases and at J to 2 bases, leaving 5 bases not matched to a gene. Here the CDR3 DNA reads TGTGCCAGCAGCTCCGGGACTAGCCTACAAGAGACCCAGTACTTC. It codes for CASSSGTSLQETQYF. Drawing the rest from reference TRBV7-2 and TRBJ2-5, the complete variable domain is GAGVSQSPSNKVTEKGKDVELRCDPISGHTALYWYRQSLGQGLEFLIYFQGNSAPDKSGLPSDRFSAERTGGSVSTLTIQRTQQEDSAVYLCASSSGTSLQETQYFGPGTRLLVL.

V gene TRBV3-1 (or the pseudogene TRBV3-2) combines with J gene TRBJ2-1, with D possibly matching TRBD2 (6 bases). The CDR3 contains 16 residues. V lost 0 bases, J lost 6 bases, and 15 bases lay in between. Germline V gives CDR1 LGHDT, CDR2 YNNKEL (reference sequence). The CDR3 reads CASSQDRRLGSNEQFF. The CDR3 nucleotides read TGTGCCAGCAGCCAAGATCGACGACTAGGATCCAATGAGCAGTTCTTC.

Remarks on this clone: The identical CDR3 is also encoded by other nucleotide sequences in the sample. This rearrangement joins TRBV5-1 to TRBJ2-5; 9 bases line up with TRBD1. Germline CDR1 is SGHRS and CDR2 is YFSETQ. There are 15 residues in the CDR3. V gave up 0 bases and J gave up 2 bases; unmatched junction bases: 2. CDR3 sequence (DNA): TGCGCCAGCAGCTTGGCCGGACAGGGGCAAGAGACCCAGTACTTC. Encoded protein: CASSLAGQGQETQYF.

The chain combines TRBV5-1 with TRBJ2-1; TRBD2 matches 8 bases. This CDR3 comprises 15 residues. V lost 3 bases to trimming and J lost 5 bases; unmatched junction nucleotides: 7. Germline CDR1 is SGHRS and CDR2 is YFSETQ. CDR3 residues: CASSSVGGANNEQFF. The DNA for the CDR3 is TGCGCCAGCAGCTCCGTCGGGGGGGCGAACAATGAGCAGTTCTTC. The variable domain in full, with the rest retrieved from reference TRBV5-1 and TRBJ2-1, is KAGVTQTPRYLIKTRGQQVTLSCSPISGHRSVSWYQQTPGQGLQFLFEYFSETQRNKGNFPGRFSGRQFSNSRSEMNVSTLELGDSALYLCASSSVGGANNEQFFGPGTRLTVL.

This sequence joins TRBV18 and TRBJ1-1; possible D gene TRBD1, 5 bases. The CDR3 covers 14 residues. Trimming removed 5 bases from V and 2 bases from J, with 12 bases in between. CDR1 and CDR2 (germline): KGHSH, LQKENI. The CDR3 spells CASSSRQSNTEAFF. DNA for the CDR3: TGTGCCAGCTCATCACGACAGTCAAACACTGAAGCTTTCTTT. Full variable domain (rest looked up from reference TRBV18 and TRBJ1-1): NAGVMQNPRHLVRRRGQEARLRCSPMKGHSHVYWYRQLPEEGLKFMVYLQKENIIDESGMPKERFSAEFPKEGPSILRIQQVVRGDSAAYFCASSSRQSNTEAFFGQGTRLTVV.

A few counts support this clone. The rearrangement uses TRBV5-1 and TRBJ2-7; 10 bases are a match to TRBD1. J gave up 5 bases and V 3 bases, and 5 bases lay outside the gene matches. CDR1 is SGHRS, CDR2 YFSETQ, per germline. The CDR3 is 14 residues long. Here the CDR3 DNA reads TGCGCCAGCAGCTCAAAGACAGGGGGCAACGAGCAGTACTTC. It yields the protein CASSSKTGGNEQYF. Full variable domain (rest looked up from reference TRBV5-1 and TRBJ2-7): KAGVTQTPRYLIKTRGQQVTLSCSPISGHRSVSWYQQTPGQGLQFLFEYFSETQRNKGNFPGRFSGRQFSNSRSEMNVSTLELGDSALYLCASSSKTGGNEQYFGPGTRLTVT.

The chain combines TRBV5-1 with TRBJ1-4; no reliable D call. The CDR3 has 15 amino acids. Germline assignment: CDR1 SGHRS and CDR2 YFSETQ. Deletions cut 4 bases from V and 5 bases from J, with 15 bases between. The CDR3 nucleotides read TGCGCCAGCAGCCCGGGGTCTGCCTCGAATGAAAAACTGTTTTTT. This codes for CASSPGSASNEKLFF.

This chain joins TRBV11-2 and TRBJ2-5, with 11 bases fitting TRBD1. There are 17 residues in the CDR3. Germline V gene sequence: CDR1 SGHAT, CDR2 FQNNGV. Germline trimming cut 1 base from V and 5 bases from J; bases unmatched to any gene: 9. The CDR3 bases are TGTGCCAGCAGCTTAGGCCTGGACAGGGGGCGAGGGGAGACCCAGTACTTC. It codes for CASSLGLDRGRGETQYF.